This TCR beta chain was recovered during a study of OX40 agonist ivuxolimab in advanced cancers. The repertoire was sequenced with immunoSEQ multiplex PCR; TCRdb's copy has only in-frame clones and lacks some. The sample has around 90,000 clones; about 90% are singletons. The CDR3 spans 12 residues. The V end lost 7 bases, the J end lost 6 bases, and 13 bases lay between the germline ends. Germline V CDR1 and CDR2: MNHNS, SASEGT. The sequence was obtained from an adult with an advanced solid tumor such as melanoma, head and neck, liver or kidney cancer. The chain links TRBV6-1 to TRBJ2-7, with D maybe TRBD1 (5 bases). The material sequenced was CD4+ or CD8+ T cells sorted from blood, taken in a trial of the OX40 agonist ivuxolimab. The CDR3 DNA is TGTGCCAGCAAGGGGCAGCACAGCGAGCAGTACTTC. This translates into CASKGQHSEQYF.